This T cell receptor (beta chain) was documented in a study of long-term antiretroviral therapy in people with HIV. The CDR3 has 15 amino acids. Germline loops: CDR1 SGDLS, CDR2 YYNGEE. The V and J ends lost 2 bases and 6 bases respectively, with 15 bases between them. By sample fraction, this clone is medium-sized. Survey-level immunoSEQ v3.0 assays were run. Some clones are missing from TCRdb's copy, which holds only in-frame ones; the method was immunoSEQ multiplex PCR. Here the sample spans 25,000 to 30,000 clones, around 78% being singletons. The input for sequencing was unsorted PBMCs, taken 1.5 years before starting antiretroviral therapy. The clonotype originates from a man between 18 and 35 years old with HIV. V gene TRBV9 combines with J gene TRBJ2-1, with a tentative D call TRBD2 (7 bases). CDR3 sequence: CASSVEGGPGNEQFF. CDR3 DNA sequence: TGTGCCAGCAGCGTGGAGGGGGGGCCGGGCAATGAGCAGTTCTTC.